The next 19 T cell receptor beta chains were all read from a single sample in a study of blood T cell repertoires in COVID-19. TCRdb's copy holds only in-frame clones and misses some; the assay was immunoSEQ multiplex PCR. The table shows over 200,000 clones, with 75% to 90% occurring only once. The sequencing sample was made of peripheral blood. Receptor source: a human donor in a cohort sampled during active COVID-19.

V usage is TRBV3-1 (or the pseudogene TRBV3-2) and J usage is TRBJ2-7, with 13 bases aligning to TRBD2. CDR3 size: 16 residues. Germline V gene data show CDR1 as LGHDT and CDR2 as YNNKEL (reference sequence). V dropped 4 bases and J dropped 2; count of bases not matched to a gene: 5. The DNA of the CDR3 is TGTGCCAGCAGCCTTGGGACTAGCGGGATGACCTACGAGCAGTACTTC. It yields the protein CASSLGTSGMTYEQYF.

The CDR3 DNA follows: TGTGCCAGCAGCCCCCGGGACTCTAATGAAAAACTGTTTTTT. This codes for CASSPRDSNEKLFF. The rearrangement joins TRBV11-1 to TRBJ1-4; maybe TRBD1 (5 bases). Germline V lookup: CDR1 SGHAT, CDR2 FQDESV (reference sequence). V was trimmed by 5 bases and J by 3 bases, leaving 10 bases between them. The CDR3 is made up of 14 amino acids.

This sequence joins TRBV11-2 and TRBJ1-6; D is possibly TRBD1 (5 bases). CDR1 and CDR2 from the germline V gene are SGHAT and FQNNGV. The germline V and J ends were trimmed by 1 base and 9 bases, with 10 bases remaining between them. This CDR3 is 14 amino acids long. The CDR3 region is CASSLAGYGSPLHF. In nucleotides, the CDR3 is TGTGCCAGCAGCTTAGCAGGGTACGGTTCACCCCTCCACTTT.

This clone was detected once. This rearrangement joins TRBV15 to TRBJ2-7, with 9 positions matching TRBD2. This CDR3 has 16 amino acids. Germline CDR1 reads LNHNV; CDR2 reads YYDKDF (reference sequence). V gave up 0 bases and J gave up 3 bases; unmatched junction bases: 6. CDR3: CATSRDLLAGYYEQYF. DNA of the CDR3: TGTGCCACCAGCAGAGATCTCCTAGCGGGATACTACGAGCAGTACTTC.

This clone appeared a few times. The rearrangement links TRBV5-4 to TRBJ2-7; possibly TRBD2 for D (6 bases). This CDR3 has 18 amino acids. Germline loops: CDR1 SGHNT, CDR2 YYREEE (reference sequence). Trimming removed 2 bases at V and 0 bases at J, with 21 bases between. The CDR3 reads CASSFPRDGGSSSYEQYF. CDR3 nucleotide sequence: TGTGCCAGCAGCTTTCCCCGGGACGGGGGTTCGAGCTCCTACGAGCAGTACTTC.

This clone appeared many times. The chain is built from TRBV19 and TRBJ1-2, with TRBD1 as a possible D gene (6 bases). The ends were cut back, 5 bases at V and 4 bases at J, with 14 bases in the middle. The germline V gene encodes CDR1 LNHDA and CDR2 SQIVND (reference sequence). The CDR3 has 14 residues. In DNA, the CDR3 is TGTGCCAGTAGTTCTTACCGGGACACCTATGGCTACACCTTC. This translates into CASSSYRDTYGYTF.

V is TRBV7-8 and J is TRBJ2-7; TRBD2 agrees at 13 bases. There are 16 residues in the CDR3. CDR1 is SGHVS, CDR2 FQNEAQ, per germline. Trimming cost V 4 bases and J 1 base; bases outside gene matches: 4. The CDR3 nucleotides read TGTGCCAGCAGCTGGGGACTAGCGGGGACATCCTACGAGCAGTACTTC. Translating it yields CASSWGLAGTSYEQYF.

The chain combines TRBV5-1 with TRBJ2-7, with D possibly TRBD1 on 5 matching bases. Germline values: CDR1 SGHRS, CDR2 YFSETQ. Trimming removed 0 bases from V and 6 bases from J, with 10 bases in between. The CDR3 sequence is 13 residues long. This chain's CDR3 is CASSLVFRAEQYF. CDR3 DNA: TGCGCCAGCAGCTTGGTGTTCAGGGCCGAGCAGTACTTC.

This chain links TRBV7-9 with TRBJ2-3; D ambiguous. V was cut by 0 bases and J by 9 bases, with 16 bases left in between. The germline V gene encodes CDR1 SEHNR and CDR2 FQNEAQ (reference sequence). This CDR3 contains 15 residues. Written as DNA, the CDR3 is TGTGCCAGCAGCTTAGCAGCCGGGTCCCAAGTAACGCAGTATTTT. Translated, it gives CASSLAAGSQVTQYF.

This clone was recorded only once. The rearrangement joins TRBV4-3 to TRBJ2-3, with 7 bases lining up with TRBD2. The junction had 2 bases not matched to a gene; V was cut back by 1 base and J by 1 base. The V gene's germline CDR1 is LGHNA and CDR2 YSLEER. CDR3 length equals 15 residues. CDR3 region: CASSQASGGTDTQYF. In DNA, the CDR3 is TGCGCCAGCAGCCAAGCCAGCGGGGGCACAGATACGCAGTATTTT.

The chain combines TRBV11-3 with TRBJ2-3; maybe TRBD2 (5 bases). Germline CDR1 is SGHNT and CDR2 is YENEEA. This CDR3 is 12 amino acids long. V was shortened by 0 bases and J by 11 bases, with 9 bases between the two germline ends. The CDR3 DNA is TGTGCCAGCAGCTTAGATGAGGGAGAGCAGTATTTT. Its protein is CASSLDEGEQYF.

Worth noting for this clone: An end of the junction differs from the germline gene, which may be a read error. In nucleotides, the CDR3 is TGTGCCAGCAGCCTAGCGAGCGGGAGGGCCGGGAATGAGCAGTTCTTC. Protein sequence: CASSLASGRAGNEQFF. The chain recombines TRBV7-2 with TRBJ2-1, with 10 bases fitting TRBD2. This CDR3 has 16 residues. CDR1 and CDR2 from the germline V gene are SGHTA and FQGNSA.

This chain links TRBV4-1 with TRBJ2-1; tentatively, D is TRBD2 (6 bases). CDR1 MGHRA and CDR2 YSYEKL come from the germline V gene. This CDR3 is built from 15 residues. Trimming left V 4 bases short and J 3 bases short, with 13 bases between. CDR3 bases: TGCGCCAGCAGCCCCGGGGCGGGATTCTACAATGAGCAGTTCTTC. Protein product: CASSPGAGFYNEQFF.

The chain uses TRBV5-1 and TRBJ1-1; D is ambiguous. Germline CDR1 and CDR2: SGHRS and YFSETQ. The CDR3 covers 15 residues. V gave up 1 base and J gave up 1 base, with 11 bases separating them. The CDR3 here is CASSLTVTTNTEAFF. CDR3 sequence (DNA): TGCGCCAGCAGCTTGACGGTCACCACGAACACTGAAGCTTTCTTT.

This clone was seen once. The rearrangement links TRBV15 to TRBJ2-7; perhaps TRBD2 as D (6 bases). Germline V gene lookup returns CDR1 LNHNV and CDR2 YYDKDF (reference sequence). The V and J ends lost 0 bases and 3 bases respectively, with 15 bases between them. The CDR3 length is 16 residues. For the CDR3, the DNA is TGTGCCACCAGCAGAGATTTCAGGGAGGTTCGCTACGAGCAGTACTTC. It specifies CATSRDFREVRYEQYF.

This clone was detected only a few times. The chain joins TRBV7-8 to TRBJ1-1; TRBD1 might be the D (5 bases). The CDR3 has 16 residues. Trimming shortened V by 2 bases and J by 0 bases, and 13 bases separated the two germline ends. Germline values: CDR1 SGHVS, CDR2 FQNEAQ. The CDR3 region is CASSLSRTRLNTEAFF. CDR3 DNA sequence: TGTGCCAGCAGCTTATCTCGGACAAGGCTGAACACTGAAGCTTTCTTT.

This clone turned up a few times. CDR3 bases: TGTGCCAGTAGGACGACTAGCGTCAATCAAGAGACCCAGTACTTC. Translation gives CASRTTSVNQETQYF. V and J are TRBV19 and TRBJ2-5; 8 bases fit TRBD2. Looked up from germline, CDR1 is LNHDA and CDR2 is SQIVND (reference sequence). Germline trimming cut 6 bases from V and 2 bases from J; bases unmatched to any gene: 8. The CDR3 extends over 15 amino acids.

The DNA of the CDR3 is TGTGCCAGCAGCGTAGCCCTCGTCCAGGGGGCGAACACTGAAGCTTTCTTT. It codes for CASSVALVQGANTEAFF. The chain combines TRBV9 with TRBJ1-1, with 8 bases that match TRBD1. Germline trimming cut 0 bases from V and 1 base from J; bases unmatched to any gene: 8. Germline values: CDR1 SGDLS, CDR2 YYNGEE. The CDR3 runs 17 residues.

The V call is TRBV6-5, the J call TRBJ1-1, with TRBD1 identical over 7 bases. The CDR3 length is 14 residues. The junction had 4 bases not matched to a gene; V was cut back by 5 bases and J by 1 base. In germline, CDR1 is MNHEY, CDR2 SVGAGI. CDR3 protein: CASSTQGGNTEAFF. In nucleotides, the CDR3 is TGTGCCAGCAGTACCCAGGGGGGGAACACTGAAGCTTTCTTT.